This paragraph reports one T cell receptor (beta chain). This entry belongs to a study of cytomegalovirus exposure and HLA in healthy donors. The PCR employed 60 Vbeta primers together with 13 Jbeta primers. Here immunoSEQ multiplex PCR was the method, and the copy in TCRdb shows in-frame clones only, minus some. The table shows 100,000 or so clones, with under 85% occurring only once. V shed 2 bases and J shed 0 bases, with 7 bases lying between them. CDR1 and CDR2 (germline): SEHNR, FQNEAQ (reference sequence). The CDR3 covers 14 residues. Material for sequencing was PBMCs. The sequence came from a woman in her 40s in good health and CMV-seropositive. The V and J genes are TRBV7-9 and TRBJ1-1; D not certain. The CDR3 is CASSLHSLNTEAFF. CDR3 DNA: TGTGCCAGCAGCTTACACAGTTTGAACACTGAAGCTTTCTTT. The full variable domain, completed using reference TRBV7-9 and TRBJ1-1, is DTGVSQNPRHKITKRGQNVTFRCDPISEHNRLYWYRQTLGQGPEFLTYFQNEAQLEKSRLLSDRFSAERPKGSFSTLEIQRTEQGDSAMYLCASSLHSLNTEAFFGQGTRLTVV.